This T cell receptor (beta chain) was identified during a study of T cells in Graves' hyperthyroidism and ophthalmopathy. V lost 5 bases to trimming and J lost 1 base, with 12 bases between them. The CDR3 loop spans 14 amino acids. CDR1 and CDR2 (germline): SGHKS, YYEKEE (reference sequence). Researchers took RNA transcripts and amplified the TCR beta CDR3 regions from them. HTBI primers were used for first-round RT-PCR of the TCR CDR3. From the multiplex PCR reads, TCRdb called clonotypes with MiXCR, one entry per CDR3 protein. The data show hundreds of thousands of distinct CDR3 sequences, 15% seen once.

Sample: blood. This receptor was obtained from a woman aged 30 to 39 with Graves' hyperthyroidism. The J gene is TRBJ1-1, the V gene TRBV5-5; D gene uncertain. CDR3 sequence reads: CASSQAVRNTEAFF. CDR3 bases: TGTGCCAGCAGTCAAGCGGTACGGAACACTGAAGCTTTCTTT.